This T cell receptor beta chain was observed in a study of neurological immune-mediated disorders. Study-level points and caveats: Sharing of CDR3 amino acid sequences among expanded clones across subjects was absent, suggesting private repertoires in all groups.

CDR1 and CDR2 (germline): SGHKS, YYEKEE (reference sequence). Trimming cost V 1 base and J 3 bases, with 8 bases left between them. The CDR3 runs to 14 residues. It was by 5'RACE with 10-nucleotide random UMIs that the cDNA was made. Sequencing runs each generated in excess of 160 million TCR-beta sequences derived from 15-18 subjects. TCRdb fed the 5' RACE reads into MiXCR, producing one record per CDR3 protein. Here the sample spans tens of thousands of distinct CDR3 sequences, about a tenth being singletons. This clonotype was seen at least ten times. Its antigen is not known. Material: PBMCs. The genes are TRBV5-5 and TRBJ1-5; D remains ambiguous. The TCR comes from a man between 65 and 85 years old with HTLV-1-associated myelopathy (HAM/TSP). CDR3 in amino acids: CASSLSSPNQPQHF. The CDR3 nucleotides are TGTGCCAGCAGCTTGTCCAGTCCCAATCAGCCCCAGCATTTT. The whole variable domain, remainder taken from reference TRBV5-5 and TRBJ1-5, is DAGVTQSPTHLIKTRGQQVTLRCSPISGHKSVSWYQQVLGQGPQFIFQYYEKEERGRGNFPDRFSARQFPNYSSELNVNALLLGDSALYLCASSLSSPNQPQHFGDGTRLSIL.